Listed below are T cell receptor beta chains from one sample, sequenced in a study of graft-versus-host responses after intestinal transplantation. Profiling relied on immunoSEQ multiplex PCR, and the TCRdb table lists in-frame clones only, not all of them. Among approximately 28,000 clones listed, approximately 90% were seen once. Sequencing was performed on PBMCs, taken about 460 days after intestinal transplantation. These receptors originate from a human patient who received an intestinal transplant, so some T cells may come from the graft donor. CDR3s include the opening cysteine and the closing phenylalanine or tryptophan. D genes are given only for firm matches. Where a row states a size, it is once, few, many or the class of an expanded clone; other rows omit it.

clone size: NA
J gene: TRBJ2-7
V gene: TRBV18
D gene: NA
CDR3 DNA: TGTGCCAGCTCCCCTGGCCTCTCCTACGAGCAGTACTTC
CDR3 protein: CASSPGLSYEQYF

clone size: NA
J gene: TRBJ2-7
V gene: TRBV6-4
D gene: NA
CDR3 DNA: TGTGCCAGCAGTGACTCGACTTGGGACGGACCCTACGAGCAGTACTTC
CDR3 protein: CASSDSTWDGPYEQYF

clone size: NA
J gene: TRBJ2-3
V gene: TRBV7-9
D gene: TRBD2
CDR3 DNA: TGTGCCAGCAGCTTAGGGGGACTAGCGGTCACAGATACGCAGTATTTT
CDR3 protein: CASSLGGLAVTDTQYF

clone size: NA
J gene: TRBJ2-1
V gene: TRBV7-9
D gene: TRBD1
CDR3 DNA: TGTGCCAGCAGCTTAGACCCCGGACAGGGGGAATACAATGAGCAGTTCTTC
CDR3 protein: CASSLDPGQGEYNEQFF

clone size: NA
J gene: TRBJ2-7
V gene: TRBV28
D gene: NA
CDR3 DNA: TGTGCCAGCGGGAGGTCAGGCGAGCAGTACTTC
CDR3 protein: CASGRSGEQYF

clone size: NA
J gene: TRBJ1-1
V gene: TRBV19
D gene: NA
CDR3 DNA: TGTGCCAGTAGGGACGGTAACACTGAAGCTTTCTTT
CDR3 protein: CASRDGNTEAFF

clone size: NA
J gene: TRBJ2-7
V gene: TRBV19
D gene: NA
CDR3 DNA: TGTGCCAGTAGTATCAGTGGGGGATATGCCTACGAGCAGTACTTC
CDR3 protein: CASSISGGYAYEQYF

clone size: once
J gene: TRBJ1-2
V gene: TRBV19
D gene: NA
CDR3 DNA: TGTGCCAGTAGTATAGTAGAGGGCCACTATGGCTACACCTTC
CDR3 protein: CASSIVEGHYGYTF

clone size: NA
J gene: TRBJ1-6
V gene: TRBV9
D gene: NA
CDR3 DNA: TGTGCCAGCAGCGTAGCCCCGGGCGGACCCTCCTCCTATAATTCACCCCTCCACTTT
CDR3 protein: CASSVAPGGPSSYNSPLHF

clone size: NA
J gene: TRBJ2-2
V gene: TRBV6-5
D gene: TRBD2
CDR3 DNA: TGTGCCAGCAGTTACGCACCTAGCGGACACACCGGGGAGCTGTTTTTT
CDR3 protein: CASSYAPSGHTGELFF

clone size: once
J gene: TRBJ2-1
V gene: TRBV2
D gene: TRBD1
CDR3 DNA: TGTGCCAGCAATTCGGACAGGGGGTATGAGCAGTTCTTC
CDR3 protein: CASNSDRGYEQFF

clone size: NA
J gene: TRBJ2-7
V gene: TRBV6-5
D gene: TRBD1
CDR3 DNA: TGTGCCAGCAGTACCGGGCAGGGGGTCTTCTACGAGCAGTACTTC
CDR3 protein: CASSTGQGVFYEQYF

clone size: once
J gene: TRBJ1-2
V gene: TRBV25-1
D gene: NA
CDR3 DNA: TGTGCCAGCAGTGAACGGCGTTCCGGAGGCTACACCTTC
CDR3 protein: CASSERRSGGYTF

clone size: NA
J gene: TRBJ2-7
V gene: TRBV29-1
D gene: NA
CDR3 DNA: TGCAGCGTTGTTGGTACGTACGAGCAGTACTTC
CDR3 protein: CSVVGTYEQYF

clone size: NA
J gene: TRBJ1-1
V gene: TRBV5-6
D gene: NA
CDR3 DNA: TGTGCCAGCAGCTCGTCAGGTCGGGCTGAAGCTTTCTTT
CDR3 protein: CASSSSGRAEAFF

clone size: NA
J gene: TRBJ1-1
V gene: TRBV5-5
D gene: NA
CDR3 DNA: TGTGCCAGCAGCGAGAGGAACAGTTTCACTGAAGCTTTCTTT
CDR3 protein: CASSERNSFTEAFF

clone size: NA
J gene: TRBJ1-3
V gene: TRBV6-5
D gene: NA
CDR3 DNA: TGTGCCAGCAGTCCGATGGGAAACACCATATATTTT
CDR3 protein: CASSPMGNTIYF

clone size: NA
J gene: TRBJ2-7
V gene: TRBV11-1
D gene: NA
CDR3 DNA: TGTGCCAGCAGCTTAGGATTTTCCTACGAGCAGTACTTC
CDR3 protein: CASSLGFSYEQYF

clone size: NA
J gene: TRBJ2-3
V gene: TRBV6-1
D gene: NA
CDR3 DNA: TGTGCCACCGCAACTAGGATAACAGATACGCAGTATTTT
CDR3 protein: CATATRITDTQYF

clone size: once
J gene: TRBJ1-2
V gene: TRBV28
D gene: TRBD1
CDR3 DNA: TGTGCCAGCCGACGGACAGGCAACTATGGCTACACCTTC
CDR3 protein: CASRRTGNYGYTF

clone size: NA
J gene: TRBJ2-2
V gene: TRBV25-1
D gene: NA
CDR3 DNA: TGTGCCAGCAGTCCCTCGAACAGGGTGTTCACCGGGGAGCTGTTTTTT
CDR3 protein: CASSPSNRVFTGELFF

clone size: NA
J gene: TRBJ2-3
V gene: TRBV2
D gene: NA
CDR3 DNA: TGTGCCAGCAGTGAAGGCGGACAGTCCACAGATACGCAGTATTTT
CDR3 protein: CASSEGGQSTDTQYF

clone size: NA
J gene: TRBJ2-6
V gene: TRBV9
D gene: TRBD1
CDR3 DNA: TGTGCCAGCAGCAAACAGGGGGCTGGGGCCAACGTCCTGACTTTC
CDR3 protein: CASSKQGAGANVLTF

clone size: NA
J gene: TRBJ2-1
V gene: TRBV7-9
D gene: TRBD2
CDR3 DNA: TGTGCCAGCAGCTTAGGTGCGACTAGCGGGGGGAATGAGCAGTTCTTC
CDR3 protein: CASSLGATSGGNEQFF

clone size: few
J gene: TRBJ1-2
V gene: TRBV6-1
D gene: NA
CDR3 DNA: TGTGCCAGCAGTGACAGTGGGCACGGCTACACCTTC
CDR3 protein: CASSDSGHGYTF

clone size: few
J gene: TRBJ1-6
V gene: TRBV5-1
D gene: TRBD1
CDR3 DNA: TGCGCCAGCAGCGAACAGGGGACCAAGAATTCACCCCTCCACTTT
CDR3 protein: CASSEQGTKNSPLHF

clone size: NA
J gene: TRBJ2-5
V gene: TRBV6-5
D gene: TRBD2
CDR3 DNA: TGTGCCAGCAGCTCCGGGACTAGCGATTTGGAGACCCAGTACTTC
CDR3 protein: CASSSGTSDLETQYF

clone size: NA
J gene: TRBJ1-2
V gene: TRBV5-1
D gene: NA
CDR3 DNA: TGCGCCAGCACCTGGGGCCCGGGAGAGGGCTATGGCTACACCTTC
CDR3 protein: CASTWGPGEGYGYTF

clone size: NA
J gene: TRBJ2-5
V gene: TRBV5-1
D gene: NA
CDR3 DNA: TGCGCCAGCAGCTTGTTCTGGCGACGGGGAGAGACCCAGTACTTC
CDR3 protein: CASSLFWRRGETQYF

clone size: few
J gene: TRBJ2-6
V gene: TRBV9
D gene: NA
CDR3 DNA: TGTGCCAGCAGCGTATGGGGCCAATACTCTGGGGCCAACGTCCTGACTTTC
CDR3 protein: CASSVWGQYSGANVLTF

clone size: NA
J gene: TRBJ2-5
V gene: TRBV6-9
D gene: NA
CDR3 DNA: TGTGCCAGCAGTTTTGGCCCCAGCAGCCAAGAGACCCAGTACTTC
CDR3 protein: CASSFGPSSQETQYF

clone size: NA
J gene: TRBJ2-5
V gene: TRBV27
D gene: TRBD2
CDR3 DNA: TGTGCCAGCAGTCGGACTAGCGGGAACCTTAAACAAGAGACCCAGTACTTC
CDR3 protein: CASSRTSGNLKQETQYF

clone size: NA
J gene: TRBJ1-5
V gene: TRBV27
D gene: NA
CDR3 DNA: TGTGCCAGCAGCTTGTACTACCGGGGACCAAGCAATCAGCCCCAGCATTTT
CDR3 protein: CASSLYYRGPSNQPQHF

clone size: once
J gene: TRBJ1-2
V gene: TRBV4-3
D gene: TRBD1
CDR3 DNA: TGCGCCAGCAGCCCCCTCCTAACAGGGGACGGAGGCTACACCTTC
CDR3 protein: CASSPLLTGDGGYTF

clone size: NA
J gene: TRBJ2-1
V gene: TRBV5-1
D gene: TRBD2
CDR3 DNA: TGCGCCAGCAGCTTAATGTCCGGGACTAACACCTACAATGAGCAGTTCTTC
CDR3 protein: CASSLMSGTNTYNEQFF

clone size: NA
J gene: TRBJ1-2
V gene: TRBV29-1
D gene: NA
CDR3 DNA: TGCAGCACCCTACAGGGTGGCTATGGCTACACCTTC
CDR3 protein: CSTLQGGYGYTF

clone size: NA
J gene: TRBJ1-1
V gene: TRBV5-4
D gene: NA
CDR3 DNA: TGTGCCAGCAGCTTGGGAAGGGGCCGACTGAACACTGAAGCTTTCTTT
CDR3 protein: CASSLGRGRLNTEAFF

clone size: NA
J gene: TRBJ2-5
V gene: TRBV30
D gene: NA
CDR3 DNA: TGTGCCTGGAGTGTTGGTGGCGCACGGGGGACAGAGACCCAGTACTTC
CDR3 protein: CAWSVGGARGTETQYF

clone size: NA
J gene: TRBJ1-5
V gene: TRBV4-3
D gene: NA
CDR3 DNA: TGCGCCAGCAGCCAAGACCTCGGACCAATTCTCCCCCAGCATTTT
CDR3 protein: CASSQDLGPILPQHF

clone size: NA
J gene: TRBJ2-3
V gene: TRBV19
D gene: NA
CDR3 DNA: TGTGCCAGTAGTATTGAGGTACTGGGGCGGGGGCCCACAGATACGCAGTATTTT
CDR3 protein: CASSIEVLGRGPTDTQYF

clone size: NA
J gene: TRBJ2-7
V gene: TRBV2
D gene: NA
CDR3 DNA: TGTGCCAGCAGTGGCCCTTACGAGCAGTACTTC
CDR3 protein: CASSGPYEQYF

clone size: NA
J gene: TRBJ2-7
V gene: TRBV6-5
D gene: NA
CDR3 DNA: TGTGCCAGCAGTTACTCCGTACAGGCCTACGAGCAGTACTTC
CDR3 protein: CASSYSVQAYEQYF

clone size: NA
J gene: TRBJ2-5
V gene: TRBV7-2
D gene: NA
CDR3 DNA: TGTGCCAGCAGTCCAGGGGAGGCCTGGTTTCAAGAGACCCAGTACTTC
CDR3 protein: CASSPGEAWFQETQYF

clone size: NA
J gene: TRBJ2-1
V gene: TRBV5-1
D gene: TRBD1
CDR3 DNA: TGCGCCAGCAGACCCGTCGACAGGGGACTTCCCCAGATTGAGCAGTTCTTC
CDR3 protein: CASRPVDRGLPQIEQFF

clone size: NA
J gene: TRBJ1-2
V gene: TRBV6-5
D gene: TRBD1
CDR3 DNA: TGTGCCAGCAGTTTTTCCGGGACAGGAAACAATGGCTACACCTTC
CDR3 protein: CASSFSGTGNNGYTF

clone size: NA
J gene: TRBJ2-3
V gene: TRBV4-1
D gene: TRBD2
CDR3 DNA: TGCGCCAGCAGCCTACGGACTAGCGGGGGGGGCACAGATACGCAGTATTTT
CDR3 protein: CASSLRTSGGGTDTQYF

clone size: NA
J gene: TRBJ2-2
V gene: TRBV5-1
D gene: TRBD2
CDR3 DNA: TGCGCCAGTACAGCAGTGTCTAGCGGGAATGCCGGGGAGCTGTTTTTT
CDR3 protein: CASTAVSSGNAGELFF

clone size: NA
J gene: TRBJ1-1
V gene: TRBV7-9
D gene: NA
CDR3 DNA: TGTGCCAGCAGCCCCACAGATTTTAACACTGAAGCTTTCTTT
CDR3 protein: CASSPTDFNTEAFF

clone size: few
J gene: TRBJ1-3
V gene: TRBV4-3
D gene: NA
CDR3 DNA: TGCGCCAGCAGCCAAGATCTGCCAGGGGCTGGAAACACCATATATTTT
CDR3 protein: CASSQDLPGAGNTIYF

clone size: once
J gene: TRBJ2-1
V gene: TRBV7-6
D gene: NA
CDR3 DNA: TGTGCCAGCAGCTCCACCAACAATGAGCAGTTCTTC
CDR3 protein: CASSSTNNEQFF

clone size: NA
J gene: TRBJ2-2
V gene: TRBV6-4
D gene: TRBD2
CDR3 DNA: TGTGCCAGCAGTGACTCGAATTTCCAGCGGGAACAGAACACCGGGGAGCTGTTTTTT
CDR3 protein: CASSDSNFQREQNTGELFF

clone size: NA
J gene: TRBJ2-7
V gene: TRBV5-4
D gene: NA
CDR3 DNA: TGTGCCAGCAGCTTGGGGGGGAATGGGCGGAGCTCCTACGAGCAGTACTTC
CDR3 protein: CASSLGGNGRSSYEQYF

clone size: NA
J gene: TRBJ2-5
V gene: TRBV5-5
D gene: TRBD2
CDR3 DNA: TGTGCCAGCAGCTTACAGCCCGGGACTAGCGGGCTTGAGACCCAGTACTTC
CDR3 protein: CASSLQPGTSGLETQYF

clone size: NA
J gene: TRBJ1-2
V gene: TRBV4-1
D gene: NA
CDR3 DNA: TGCGCCAGCAGCCAAAGGGGAACGGACGGCTACACCTTC
CDR3 protein: CASSQRGTDGYTF

clone size: NA
J gene: TRBJ1-4
V gene: TRBV19
D gene: TRBD1
CDR3 DNA: TGTGCCAGTACCCCCTCGCGGGGACAGGGTAATGAAAAACTGTTTTTT
CDR3 protein: CASTPSRGQGNEKLFF

clone size: NA
J gene: TRBJ2-7
V gene: TRBV6-5
D gene: NA
CDR3 DNA: TGTGCCAGCAGTTACTCAAGACGAATCGGGAACGAGCAGTACTTC
CDR3 protein: CASSYSRRIGNEQYF

clone size: NA
J gene: TRBJ1-1
V gene: TRBV7-2
D gene: NA
CDR3 DNA: TGTGCCAGCAGCTTAGGTACAGGTGTGAACACTGAAGCTTTCTTT
CDR3 protein: CASSLGTGVNTEAFF